This TCR beta chain was obtained from a study of patients and donors after allogeneic stem cell transplantation. V was pared by 6 bases and J by 3 bases, with 16 bases between. Per germline, CDR1 MNHEY and CDR2 SMNVEV (reference sequence). The length of the CDR3 is 15 residues. Ten or more counts support this clonotype. Each CDR3 protein is one row after TCRdb ran MiXCR on the RT-PCR reads. The sample lists 8,500 to 13,000 distinct CDR3 sequences, about 20% occurring once. V usage is TRBV27 and J usage is TRBJ2-3; D is perhaps TRBD1 or TRBD2 (6 bases each). This sequence was found in a human donor who was either an allogeneic HSCT recipient or a stem cell or donor lymphocyte infusion donor (not recorded which). It is not recorded whose cells these are; they may come from a transplant donor. Sequenced: blood, either unsorted or a sorted T cell fraction (not recorded which). As DNA, the CDR3 is TGTGCCAGCAGAGGGGGGCAGGGGATTACAGATACGCAGTATTTT. It yields the protein CASRGGQGITDTQYF.